The sequence of this T cell receptor (beta chain) was determined in a study of cytomegalovirus exposure and HLA in healthy donors. The CDR3 contains 14 residues. Trimming removed 8 bases from V and 12 bases from J, with 23 bases in between. The germline V gene has CDR1 LNHDA and CDR2 SQIVND (reference sequence). The PCR employed 60 Vbeta primers together with 13 Jbeta primers. TCRdb's table, derived via immunoSEQ multiplex PCR, lists solely in-frame clones and lacks some. Found here are 150,000 to 160,000 clones, more than 70% of them singletons; the top ten hold 5.6%. V usage is TRBV19 and J usage is TRBJ2-1; tentatively, D is TRBD1 (5 bases). The origin of this receptor is a woman aged 40-49 years in good health and CMV-seropositive. The sequenced material came from PBMCs. The CDR3 bases are TGTGCCAGTGGAGACAGAGCCTCTCGGTCCGGGCAGTTCTTC. Its translation is CASGDRASRSGQFF.